Here is one T cell receptor beta chain with its context. Its cognate antigen is unknown. V lost 5 bases to trimming and J lost 4 bases, with 19 bases between them. Germline assignment: CDR1 MNHEY and CDR2 SMNVEV (reference sequence). The CDR3 has 16 amino acids. Using immunoSEQ multiplex PCR, the repertoire was profiled, and TCRdb retains in-frame clones only, with some absent. The sample holds under 150,000 clones, approximately 83% seen once. This specimen belongs to a study of T cell responses to AZD1222 COVID-19 vaccine. General study findings and limits: Spike was spanned by vaccine-associated CD4 TCRs, with dominance at 160-218 and 743-854. Just six AZD1222 recipients were seropositive at baseline.

The TCR comes from an adult in good health. Specimen: peripheral blood, collected on day 0 of AZD1222 vaccination. J is TRBJ2-3 and V is TRBV27; D not resolved. As DNA, the CDR3 is TGTGCCAGCAGTATTTTAGACCGAGGCCTGGCAGATACGCAGTATTTT. Amino acid sequence: CASSILDRGLADTQYF.